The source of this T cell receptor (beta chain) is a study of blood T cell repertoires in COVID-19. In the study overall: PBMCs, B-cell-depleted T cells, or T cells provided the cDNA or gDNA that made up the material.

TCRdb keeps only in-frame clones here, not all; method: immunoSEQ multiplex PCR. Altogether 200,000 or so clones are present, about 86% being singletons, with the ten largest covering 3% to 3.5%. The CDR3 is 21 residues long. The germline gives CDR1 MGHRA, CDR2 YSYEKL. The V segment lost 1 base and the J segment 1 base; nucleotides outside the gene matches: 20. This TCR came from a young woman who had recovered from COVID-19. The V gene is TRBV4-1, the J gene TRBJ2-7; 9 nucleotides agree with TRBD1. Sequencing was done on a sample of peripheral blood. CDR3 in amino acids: CASSQVWRDREPFLGSYEQYF. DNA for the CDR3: TGCGCCAGCAGCCAAGTCTGGCGGGACAGGGAGCCCTTCCTAGGATCCTACGAGCAGTACTTC.